Following are 8 T cell receptor beta chains from one sample sequenced in a study of OX40 agonist ivuxolimab in advanced cancers. Here immunoSEQ multiplex PCR was the method, and the copy in TCRdb shows in-frame clones only, minus some. The sample includes 60,000 to 95,000 clones, roughly 81% of them seen just once. The material sequenced was CD4+ or CD8+ T cells sorted from blood, taken in a trial of the OX40 agonist ivuxolimab. The receptors here all came from an adult with an advanced solid tumor such as melanoma, head and neck, liver or kidney cancer.

The chain is built from TRBV28 and TRBJ1-2; D unclear. This CDR3 is built from 14 residues. Trimming pared 6 bases from V and 4 bases from J, leaving 15 bases between. Per the germline V gene, CDR1 is MDHEN and CDR2 is SYDVKM. CDR3 sequence reads: CASSPGRTRYGYTF. The DNA of the CDR3 is TGTGCCAGCAGCCCCGGACGGACCCGCTATGGCTACACCTTC.

The chain is built from TRBV14 and TRBJ1-1; D is unclear. Germline values: CDR1 SGHDN, CDR2 FVKESK. This CDR3 has 13 residues. The V end lost 0 bases, the J end lost 3 bases, and 5 bases lay between the germline ends. The CDR3 loop is CASSQELDTEAFF. As DNA, the CDR3 is TGTGCCAGCAGCCAAGAACTGGACACTGAAGCTTTCTTT.

This clone was observed a single time. The rearrangement uses TRBV5-1 and TRBJ2-5; TRBD2 aligns across 7 bases. With V trimmed by 1 base and J by 7 bases, 10 bases remained unmatched. This CDR3 comprises 15 residues. Germline V gene lookup returns CDR1 SGHRS and CDR2 YFSETQ. The CDR3, as DNA: TGCGCCAGCAGCTTGCTTACCGCGGGAGCGGTGACCCAGTACTTC. As protein: CASSLLTAGAVTQYF. Together with reference TRBV5-1 and TRBJ2-5, the CDR3 gives the full variable domain: KAGVTQTPRYLIKTRGQQVTLSCSPISGHRSVSWYQQTPGQGLQFLFEYFSETQRNKGNFPGRFSGRQFSNSRSEMNVSTLELGDSALYLCASSLLTAGAVTQYFGPGTRLLVL.

V is TRBV2 and J is TRBJ2-1; a weak D match, TRBD1 (6 bases). V dropped 3 bases and J dropped 2 bases, with 11 bases sitting between them. Germline V gives CDR1 SNHLY, CDR2 FYNNEI. The CDR3 consists of 15 residues. The CDR3 reads CASSDLQGAYNEQFF. CDR3 nucleotides: TGTGCCAGCAGTGACTTACAGGGCGCCTACAATGAGCAGTTCTTC.

V and J are TRBV28 and TRBJ2-3, with 9 bases fitting TRBD2. The CDR3 length is 17 residues. Germline lookup yields CDR1 MDHEN and CDR2 SYDVKM. With V trimmed by 6 bases and J by 2 bases, 12 bases remained unmatched. DNA for the CDR3: TGTGCCAGCAGCTCAACCGGGACTAGCCCTTTCACAGATACGCAGTATTTT. This encodes CASSSTGTSPFTDTQYF.

The V and J genes are TRBV5-6 and TRBJ2-7; D not resolved. The CDR3 is 13 residues long. Per germline, CDR1 SGHDT and CDR2 YYEEEE. Trimming removed 1 base from V and 3 bases from J, with 8 bases in between. CDR3 region: CASSLTNHYEQYF. The CDR3 DNA reads as TGTGCCAGCAGCTTGACCAACCACTACGAGCAGTACTTC.

The chain links TRBV5-8 to TRBJ1-2; no reliable D call. V lost 4 bases to trimming and J lost 2 bases, with 15 bases between them. The germline V gene has CDR1 SGHTS and CDR2 YDEGEE. The CDR3 contains 15 residues. The chain's CDR3 is CASSLGHLKNYGYTF. The CDR3 region has the DNA TGTGCCAGCAGCCTGGGCCACCTCAAGAACTATGGCTACACCTTC.

J is TRBJ2-2 and V is TRBV6-1; D uncertain. The CDR3 length is 13 residues. Trimming removed 6 bases at V and 7 bases at J, with 12 bases between. From germline, CDR1 is MNHNS and CDR2 SASEGT. The CDR3 DNA reads as TGTGCCAGCAGGGGGTCCCAGTTCGGGGAGCTGTTTTTT. Its translation is CASRGSQFGELFF.